The 28 T cell receptor beta chains below were found in one sample sequenced in a study of blood T cell repertoires in COVID-19. The table came from immunoSEQ multiplex PCR; TCRdb's copy has only in-frame clones and leaves some out. The sample gives about 160,000 clones, 84% of which show up once; roughly 2% is in the top ten. Material: peripheral blood. The receptors derive from a man in his 70s with acute or convalescent COVID-19.

This clone was observed once. The chain employs TRBV5-1 and TRBJ1-6; TRBD1 aligns across 7 bases. Germline V lookup: CDR1 SGHRS, CDR2 YFSETQ. The CDR3 totals 15 residues. V dropped 4 bases and J dropped 5; count of bases not matched to a gene: 6. This CDR3 is CASSLGQPNNSPLHF. The CDR3 bases are TGCGCCAGCAGCCTGGGACAGCCCAATAATTCACCCCTCCACTTT.

The rearrangement links TRBV3-1 (or the pseudogene TRBV3-2) to TRBJ2-5, with D hard to call. Germline V gives CDR1 LGHDT, CDR2 YNNKEL (reference sequence). The CDR3 consists of 15 residues. V dropped 2 bases and J dropped 5 bases, with 15 bases sitting between them. Here the CDR3 DNA reads TGTGCCAGCAGCCAAATGGGTCTGGGCTCGGAGACCCAGTACTTC. Its translation is CASSQMGLGSETQYF.

The chain employs TRBV3-1 (or the pseudogene TRBV3-2) and TRBJ2-7, with D maybe TRBD2 (6 bases). The V end was cut by 1 base, the J end by 1 base, with 14 bases between. Per the germline V gene, CDR1 is LGHDT and CDR2 is YNNKEL (reference sequence). The CDR3 contains 16 residues. CDR3 nucleotide sequence: TGTGCCAGCAGCCAAGGGACCGGAGGGATGTCCTACGAGCAGTACTTC. It is translated as CASSQGTGGMSYEQYF.

The rearrangement uses TRBV27 and TRBJ2-3; possible D gene TRBD2, 6 bases. The CDR3 sequence is 15 residues long. Per germline, CDR1 MNHEY and CDR2 SMNVEV (reference sequence). The V end was cut by 3 bases, the J end by 1 base, with 11 bases between. The CDR3 protein is CASSFSPSGTDTQYF. In DNA, the CDR3 is TGTGCCAGCAGTTTTTCGCCTAGCGGCACAGATACGCAGTATTTT.

The chain is built from TRBV7-9 and TRBJ1-2; 8 nucleotides line up with TRBD1. The CDR3 runs to 14 residues. The germline gives CDR1 SEHNR, CDR2 FQNEAQ (reference sequence). V was clipped by 5 bases and J by 5 bases; unmatched bases: 7. Written as DNA, the CDR3 is TGTGCCAGCAGCGGCAGGACAGGGAGGTATGGCTACACCTTC. Translated, it gives CASSGRTGRYGYTF.

This clone has at least ten counts. The genes are TRBV5-6 and TRBJ1-6; no reliable D call. Germline CDR1 SGHDT, CDR2 YYEEEE. The V gene lost 0 bases and the J gene lost 10 bases, with 17 bases spanning the gap. CDR3 size: 16 residues. The CDR3, as DNA: TGTGCCAGCAGCTTGGCCTTCGGACTCAGAGGATCACCCCTCCACTTT. It yields the protein CASSLAFGLRGSPLHF.

The rearrangement uses TRBV7-3 and TRBJ2-5; possibly TRBD2 for D (6 bases). This CDR3 is built from 14 residues. The V end lost 5 bases, the J end lost 6 bases, and 16 bases lay between the germline ends. CDR1 is SGHTA, CDR2 FQGTGA, per germline. The CDR3 nucleotides are TGTGCCAGCAGCCCAAGCGGGTTAGCGCAGACCCAGTACTTC. Translation gives CASSPSGLAQTQYF.

The gene calls are TRBV28 and TRBJ2-1; 10 bases are shared with TRBD1. The CDR3 contains 14 residues. The germline gives CDR1 MDHEN, CDR2 SYDVKM. The V and J ends lost 6 bases and 6 bases, in that order; junction bases with no gene match: 5. The CDR3 region is CASSPRTGGNEQFF. CDR3 sequence (DNA): TGTGCCAGCAGCCCCCGGACAGGGGGCAATGAGCAGTTCTTC.

This clone came up a few times. This chain connects TRBV18 to TRBJ1-5, with 8 nucleotides matching TRBD1. Trimming removed 3 bases from V and 7 bases from J; junction bases left unmatched: 5. This CDR3 region has 14 residues. Germline V gene lookup returns CDR1 KGHSH and CDR2 LQKENI. The CDR3 loop is CASSPTGGRQPQHF. The CDR3 DNA follows: TGTGCCAGCTCACCCACAGGGGGGAGGCAGCCCCAGCATTTT.

The chain is built from TRBV5-1 and TRBJ1-4; D call uncertain. Trimming removed 1 base at V and 8 bases at J, with 6 bases between. The CDR3 loop spans 12 amino acids. In germline, CDR1 is SGHRS, CDR2 YFSETQ. The CDR3 coding sequence is TGCGCCAGCAGCTTGCTTGGCGAAAAACTGTTTTTT. Encoded protein: CASSLLGEKLFF.

The sample holds one count of this clone. V gene TRBV9 combines with J gene TRBJ1-2; D is possibly TRBD1 (5 bases). Trimming stripped 4 bases from V and 8 bases from J, with 24 bases between. Germline loops: CDR1 SGDLS, CDR2 YYNGEE. CDR3 length: 16 amino acids. DNA of the CDR3: TGTGCCAGCAGCCCCATCCCCCGGCGTCAGGGCAAAGGCTACACCTTC. It translates to CASSPIPRRQGKGYTF.

The chain links TRBV3-1 (or the pseudogene TRBV3-2) to TRBJ2-1; 9 nucleotides match TRBD2. The germline V gene has CDR1 LGHDT and CDR2 YNNKEL (reference sequence). Unmatched junction bases numbered 2, after V lost 0 bases and J lost 5 bases. The CDR3 is 15 residues long. The CDR3 region is CASSQDRLADNEQFF. The CDR3 nucleotides are TGTGCCAGCAGCCAAGATAGACTAGCGGACAATGAGCAGTTCTTC.

V usage is TRBV6-5 and J usage is TRBJ2-7; 7 nucleotides match TRBD1. The V gene end was trimmed by 2 bases and the J gene end by 6 bases; junction bases not matched to a gene: 7. The germline V gene encodes CDR1 MNHEY and CDR2 SVGAGI. The CDR3 sequence is 14 residues long. As DNA, the CDR3 is TGTGCCAGCAGTTACACACAACAGGGGATCGAGCAGTACTTC. Translated: CASSYTQQGIEQYF.

This sequence joins TRBV6-4 and TRBJ2-1; D possibly corresponds to TRBD2 (6 bases). This CDR3 has 14 amino acids. From germline, CDR1 is MRHNA and CDR2 SNTAGT. The germline V and J ends were trimmed by 7 bases and 5 bases, with 15 bases remaining between them. The DNA for the CDR3 is TGTGCCAGCACCCGAGAGCCGGGGGACAATGAGCAGTTCTTC. This translates into CASTREPGDNEQFF.

The chain combines TRBV7-3 with TRBJ1-2; 7 nucleotides agree with TRBD1. The ends lost 4 bases at V and 6 bases at J; junction bases unmatched: 11. The CDR3 is 15 amino acids. CDR1 and CDR2 from the germline V gene are SGHTA and FQGTGA. CDR3 protein: CASSSSWTGRDGYTF. The CDR3 coding sequence is TGTGCCAGCAGCTCGAGTTGGACAGGCCGGGATGGCTACACCTTC.

A single count supports this clone. The gene calls are TRBV11-3 and TRBJ2-1; possible D gene TRBD1, 5 bases. Trimming removed 5 bases from V and 4 bases from J, with 18 bases in between. CDR3 length: 16 amino acids. Germline CDR1 and CDR2: SGHNT and YENEEA. The chain's CDR3 is CASSGEPVGRYNEQFF. DNA for the CDR3: TGTGCCAGCAGCGGCGAACCCGTGGGGCGGTACAATGAGCAGTTCTTC.

The rearrangement uses TRBV5-1 and TRBJ2-7; 8 nucleotides align to TRBD1. The CDR3 has 14 amino acids. Germline loops: CDR1 SGHRS, CDR2 YFSETQ. V lost 5 bases and J lost 3; bases outside the gene matches: 7. The CDR3 region is CASSSQGDSYEQYF. The CDR3 nucleotides are TGCGCCAGCAGTTCACAGGGGGATAGCTACGAGCAGTACTTC.

The sample holds a few counts of this clone. Other DNA sequences in the sample encode the same CDR3. The chain uses TRBV5-1 and TRBJ2-7; 10 bases line up with TRBD1. V dropped 0 bases and J dropped 2; count of bases not matched to a gene: 2. This CDR3 has 15 residues. Per germline, CDR1 SGHRS and CDR2 YFSETQ. The CDR3 coding sequence is TGCGCCAGCAGCTTGGGAGGGACAGGGGCCTACGAGCAGTACTTC. Its protein is CASSLGGTGAYEQYF.

The genes are TRBV24-1 and TRBJ1-4; 7 bases line up with TRBD1. The CDR3 sequence is 16 residues long. J lost 5 bases, V lost 3 bases, and 8 bases had no gene match. CDR1 and CDR2 (germline): KGHDR, SFDVKD. CDR3: CATSDARGGLNEKLFF. The DNA for the CDR3 is TGTGCCACCAGTGATGCTAGAGGGGGCTTGAATGAAAAACTGTTTTTT.

The genes are TRBV25-1 and TRBJ1-4; D is possibly TRBD1 (6 bases). With 1 base removed from V and 4 bases from J, the gap between germline ends came to 13 bases. In germline, CDR1 is MGHDK, CDR2 SYGVNS. The CDR3 covers 16 residues. In DNA form, the CDR3 reads TGTGCCAGCAGTGAATGGAGTACAGGGCGTAATGAAAAACTGTTTTTT. This translates into CASSEWSTGRNEKLFF.

The V gene is TRBV6-2 or TRBV6-3, the J gene TRBJ2-3, with 12 bases fitting TRBD2. This CDR3 spans 17 amino acids. Per the germline V gene, CDR1 is MNHEY and CDR2 is SVGEGT. V shed 0 bases and J 5 bases; nucleotides not matched to a gene: 6. CDR3 bases: TGTGCCAGCAGTTACTCGCTAGCGGGAGGGCCGCAAGATACGCAGTATTTT. Protein sequence: CASSYSLAGGPQDTQYF.

This chain connects TRBV6-5 to TRBJ1-2, with 7 bases matching TRBD1. CDR3 length: 15 amino acids. The V and J ends lost 6 bases and 4 bases, in that order; junction bases with no gene match: 11. Germline V CDR1 and CDR2: MNHEY, SVGAGI. The CDR3 spells CASSQDRVGIYGYTF. Here the CDR3 DNA reads TGTGCCAGCAGCCAAGACAGGGTAGGGATCTATGGCTACACCTTC.

The V call is TRBV7-6, the J call TRBJ2-3; D perhaps matches TRBD2 (7 bases). The V end lost 1 base, the J end lost 1 base, and 15 bases lay between the germline ends. The CDR3 contains 17 residues. Germline CDR1 reads SGHVS; CDR2 reads FNYEAQ. The CDR3 region is CASSLEGWRGRTDTQYF. The CDR3 coding sequence is TGTGCCAGCAGCTTAGAGGGTTGGCGGGGGCGCACAGATACGCAGTATTTT.

The rearrangement links TRBV27 to TRBJ2-1; 7 bases line up with TRBD2. The CDR3 loop spans 16 amino acids. V lost 3 bases and J lost 1; bases outside the gene matches: 6. The germline V gene has CDR1 MNHEY and CDR2 SMNVEV (reference sequence). The CDR3 sequence: CASSFRSGESYNEQFF. CDR3 in DNA: TGTGCCAGCAGTTTTAGGAGCGGGGAGTCCTACAATGAGCAGTTCTTC.

This clone was seen once. The chain carries TRBV20-1 and TRBJ2-3, with D possibly TRBD2 on 6 matching bases. Germline loops: CDR1 DFQATT, CDR2 SNEGSKA (reference sequence). V was cut by 3 bases and J by 3 bases, with 10 bases left in between. The CDR3 is 13 amino acids. For the CDR3, the DNA is TGCAGTGCTAGTGTGGAGGGGACAGATACGCAGTATTTT. Translated, it gives CSASVEGTDTQYF.

The chain is built from TRBV30 and TRBJ1-6, with no clear D. The germline V and J ends were trimmed by 3 bases and 12 bases, with 15 bases remaining between them. This CDR3 has 13 amino acids. CDR1 is GTSNPN, CDR2 SVGIG, per germline (reference sequence). For the CDR3, the DNA is TGTGCCTGGAGGCCCAATACGGGGAGACCCCTCCACTTT. Its translation is CAWRPNTGRPLHF.

DNA for the CDR3: TGTGCCAGCAGCCGCGGACAGGGGGCAGGGCTCGGCCGTGCAAGGGCCCAGTACTTC. The encoded protein is CASSRGQGAGLGRARAQYF. This chain uses TRBV27 with TRBJ2-5; 11 bases map to TRBD1. The CDR3 totals 19 residues. J gave up 9 bases and V 6 bases, and 24 bases lay outside the gene matches. Germline V gene lookup returns CDR1 MNHEY and CDR2 SMNVEV (reference sequence).

This sequence joins TRBV4-2 and TRBJ2-2, with D perhaps TRBD1 (6 bases). The CDR3 has 15 amino acids. V was trimmed by 0 bases and J by 4 bases, leaving 9 bases between them. Per germline, CDR1 LGHNA and CDR2 YNFKEQ. The CDR3 here is CASSQEQGTTGELFF. The CDR3 nucleotides are TGTGCCAGCAGCCAAGAACAGGGTACCACCGGGGAGCTGTTTTTT.